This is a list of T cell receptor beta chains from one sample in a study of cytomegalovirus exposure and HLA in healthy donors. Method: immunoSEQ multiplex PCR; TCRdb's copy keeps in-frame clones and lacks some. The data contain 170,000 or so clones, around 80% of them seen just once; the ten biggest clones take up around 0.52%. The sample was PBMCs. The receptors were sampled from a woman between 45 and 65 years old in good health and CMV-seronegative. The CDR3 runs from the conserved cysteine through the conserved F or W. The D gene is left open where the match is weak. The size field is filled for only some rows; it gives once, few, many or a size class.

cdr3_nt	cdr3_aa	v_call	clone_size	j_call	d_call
TGTGCCAGCAGCTTACCCCTAGCGGGAGGGTCCTACAATGAGCAGTTCTTC	CASSLPLAGGSYNEQFF	TRBV7-3	.	TRBJ2-1	TRBD2
TGTGCCAGCAGTGTAAGCGGAGATACGCAGTATTTT	CASSVSGDTQYF	TRBV28	few	TRBJ2-3	.
TGTGCCAGCAGTGGGGCAGGGGCAACTAATGAAAAACTGTTTTTT	CASSGAGATNEKLFF	TRBV28	.	TRBJ1-4	.
TGTGCCAGCAGCCTAACAGGTGATCAGCCCCAGCATTTT	CASSLTGDQPQHF	TRBV28	.	TRBJ1-5	.
TGTGCCAGCAGGGGGGGATCGGGGTGGGACACTGAAGCTTTCTTT	CASRGGSGWDTEAFF	TRBV7-8	.	TRBJ1-1	.
TGTGCCAGTAGTCAAGGGGTTCAGCCCCAGCATTTT	CASSQGVQPQHF	TRBV19	.	TRBJ1-5	.
TGTGCCATCAGTGAGTCCCAGGTGTCCTACAATGAGCAGTTCTTC	CAISESQVSYNEQFF	TRBV10-3	.	TRBJ2-1	.
TGTGCCAGCACTACACTAACGGGCGGGGAGCTGTTTTTT	CASTTLTGGELFF	TRBV11-1	.	TRBJ2-2	.
TGTGCCAGCAGTGTTGGAGGGAGGACAGATACGCAGTATTTT	CASSVGGRTDTQYF	TRBV6-5	.	TRBJ2-3	.
TGTGCCAGTAGTATAGTCCCCGGGACAGGTGGCGATCAGCCCCAGCATTTT	CASSIVPGTGGDQPQHF	TRBV19	.	TRBJ1-5	TRBD1
TGTGCCAGCAGTTTAACAGGGGGCGAGAAGACCCAGTACTTC	CASSLTGGEKTQYF	TRBV28	.	TRBJ2-5	TRBD1
TGTGCCAGCAGTCCGGGGCCCGGGACAGGGCACTACGAGCAGTACTTC	CASSPGPGTGHYEQYF	TRBV28	.	TRBJ2-7	TRBD1
TGTGCCATCAGTGAGTCGGGACAGAACACTGAAGCTTTCTTT	CAISESGQNTEAFF	TRBV10-3	.	TRBJ1-1	.
TGTGCCAGTAGTCTGGACAGGGACACTGAAGCTTTCTTT	CASSLDRDTEAFF	TRBV19	.	TRBJ1-1	TRBD1
TGTGCCAGCAGTTTAGGAGGGGTGTTGCTCCAAGCCAAGGCCTATGGCTACACCTTC	CASSLGGVLLQAKAYGYTF	TRBV28	.	TRBJ1-2	.
TGTGCTAGCAGCTCCGACAGGGGGGGCGAGCAGTACTTC	CASSSDRGGEQYF	TRBV7-7	.	TRBJ2-7	TRBD1
TGTGCCAGCAGTTACATTAGCGGTCCAAAAGTGGAGCAGTACTTC	CASSYISGPKVEQYF	TRBV6-5	.	TRBJ2-7	.
TGTGCCAGCAGTGAGGGGGTCCGGGGCCAGTCACCCCTCCACTTT	CASSEGVRGQSPLHF	TRBV28	.	TRBJ1-6	.
TGTGCCTGGAGTGTACTAGGACCATATCCCTCCTTC	CAWSVLGPYPSF	TRBV30	.	TRBJ2-7	.
TGCAGTGCTAGGGAGGATAATGAGCAGTTCTTC	CSAREDNEQFF	TRBV20-1	.	TRBJ2-1	.
TGTGCCAGCAGTCCTCGCAGGGATGGGACCTACGAGCAGTACTTC	CASSPRRDGTYEQYF	TRBV28	.	TRBJ2-7	.
TGTGCCAGCATACCGGGACAGGGTACCGGTGGTGAAGCTTTCTTT	CASIPGQGTGGEAFF	TRBV7-8	.	TRBJ1-1	TRBD1
TGTGCCAGCAGCTTTTGGCTGGAGAGCTCCTATAATTCACCCCTCCACTTT	CASSFWLESSYNSPLHF	TRBV7-8	once	TRBJ1-6	.
TGTGCCAGCAGCTTGGACAGGGGGGGTGAGCAGTTCTTC	CASSLDRGGEQFF	TRBV5-4	few	TRBJ2-1	.
TGTGCCAGCAGCTCCCGCCCGGGGGAGTCTGGAAACACCATATATTTT	CASSSRPGESGNTIYF	TRBV7-2	.	TRBJ1-3	.
TGTGCCAGCAGCTTTCGGGGTTGGGAAAAACTGTTTTTT	CASSFRGWEKLFF	TRBV5-8	.	TRBJ1-4	.
TGTGCCAGTAGTACGAGGACAGGGGTTAATGAAAAACTGTTTTTT	CASSTRTGVNEKLFF	TRBV19	.	TRBJ1-4	TRBD1
TGTGCCAGCAGCTTATCAGGGGGAAACACTGAAGCTTTCTTT	CASSLSGGNTEAFF	TRBV7-3	.	TRBJ1-1	TRBD1
TGTGCCAGTACTGGCACTGAAGCTTTCTTT	CASTGTEAFF	TRBV6-1	.	TRBJ1-1	.
TGTGCCAGCAACACATTTAGCGGGAGGGAAGGCGAGCAGTACTTC	CASNTFSGREGEQYF	TRBV7-3	.	TRBJ2-7	TRBD2
TGTGCCAGTAGTAGGGACCCCCAACAGGGGTACAATGAGCAGTTCTTC	CASSRDPQQGYNEQFF	TRBV19	.	TRBJ2-1	TRBD1
TGTGCCACCAGCAGCCCCCCGAGCTCCTACAATGAGCAGTTCTTC	CATSSPPSSYNEQFF	TRBV15	once	TRBJ2-1	.
TGCGCCAGCAGCTTGTGGGAAAGACTAGCGGGACCTATCGGGAATGAGCAGTTCTTC	CASSLWERLAGPIGNEQFF	TRBV5-1	.	TRBJ2-1	TRBD2
TGCGCCAGCAGCTCCCCCGGGGGGGGCAGGGGCTACGAGCAGTACTTC	CASSSPGGGRGYEQYF	TRBV5-1	once	TRBJ2-7	TRBD2
TGTGCCTGGAAAATGACCGGAAGGGGGTGGAACACTGAAGCTTTCTTT	CAWKMTGRGWNTEAFF	TRBV30	.	TRBJ1-1	.
TGTGCCAGCACCGAAGGGGGGGGAGTGCAGTATTTT	CASTEGGGVQYF	TRBV28	.	TRBJ2-3	.
TGTGCCAGCAGCCAGGGGGCGGCCCCCTACGAGCAGTACTTC	CASSQGAAPYEQYF	TRBV5-4	.	TRBJ2-7	TRBD1
TGTGCCAGCAGCCGGACACGACCAAGGGACAGGGTGCATGAAAAACTGTTTTTT	CASSRTRPRDRVHEKLFF	TRBV7-2	.	TRBJ1-4	TRBD1
TGTGCCAGCAGCCGGGAGCCGAGCTCCTACGAGCAGTACTTC	CASSREPSSYEQYF	TRBV7-6	.	TRBJ2-7	.
TGTGCCAGCAGCCCACGGAGTTCTCGGGAAAAACTGTTTTTT	CASSPRSSREKLFF	TRBV7-9	.	TRBJ1-4	.
TGTGCCAGCAGCATCACAGGGCCTGGCTACACCTTC	CASSITGPGYTF	TRBV28	once	TRBJ1-2	.
TGTGCCAGCTCACCGCCGTTACAGAACTACGAGCAGTACTTC	CASSPPLQNYEQYF	TRBV18	.	TRBJ2-7	.
TGTGCCAGTAAAGTTCGGGGGGCCTACGAGCAGTACTTC	CASKVRGAYEQYF	TRBV19	.	TRBJ2-7	TRBD2
TGTGCCAGCTCACCGATCCTGGACAGCCCCGGTGAGCAGTACTTC	CASSPILDSPGEQYF	TRBV18	once	TRBJ2-7	.
TGTGCCAGCATGCCCCAGGTCGGGGAATTAGGGGAAAAACTGTTTTTT	CASMPQVGELGEKLFF	TRBV2	.	TRBJ1-4	.
TGTGCCAGCAGCTTTATAGGACAGGGACAAGCTGGCTACACCTTC	CASSFIGQGQAGYTF	TRBV5-4	few	TRBJ1-2	TRBD1
TGTGCCAGCAGTTTATGGAGAGGGCTGCCTAATGAAAAACTGTTTTTT	CASSLWRGLPNEKLFF	TRBV28	.	TRBJ1-4	.